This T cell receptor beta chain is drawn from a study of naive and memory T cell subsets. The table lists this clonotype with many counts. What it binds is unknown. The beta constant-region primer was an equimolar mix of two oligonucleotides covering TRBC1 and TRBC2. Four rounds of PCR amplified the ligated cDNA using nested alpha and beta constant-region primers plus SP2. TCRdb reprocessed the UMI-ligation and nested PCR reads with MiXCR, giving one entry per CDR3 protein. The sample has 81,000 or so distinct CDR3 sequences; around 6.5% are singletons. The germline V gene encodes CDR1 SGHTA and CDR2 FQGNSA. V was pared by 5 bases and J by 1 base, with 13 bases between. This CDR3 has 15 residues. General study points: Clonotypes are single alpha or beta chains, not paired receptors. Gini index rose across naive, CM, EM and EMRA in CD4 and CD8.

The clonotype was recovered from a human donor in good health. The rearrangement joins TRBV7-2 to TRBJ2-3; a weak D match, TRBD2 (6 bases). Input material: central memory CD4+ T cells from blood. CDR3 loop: CASSLPPGGTDTQYF. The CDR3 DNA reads TGTGCCAGCAGCCTCCCCCCGGGAGGCACAGATACGCAGTATTTT. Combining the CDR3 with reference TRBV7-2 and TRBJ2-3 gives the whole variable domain GAGVSQSPSNKVTEKGKDVELRCDPISGHTALYWYRQSLGQGLEFLIYFQGNSAPDKSGLPSDRFSAERTGGSVSTLTIQRTQQEDSAVYLCASSLPPGGTDTQYFGPGTRLTVL.